This T cell receptor beta chain was found in a study of T-cell reconstitution after alpha-beta-depleted transplantation in children. Construction of the TCRbeta library involved unique molecular identifiers. TCRdb reprocessed the PCR reads via MiXCR and lists one record per CDR3 protein. Found here are roughly 570,000 distinct CDR3 sequences, 27% of them singletons; the top ten hold around 36%. The ends lost 0 bases at V and 4 bases at J; junction bases unmatched: 5. From germline, CDR1 is SGHRS and CDR2 YFSETQ. CDR3 size: 15 residues. The source of this sequence is a boy under three years old with Wiskott-Aldrich syndrome, due to receive a stem cell transplant. The sequencing used PBMCs, collected before TCRalphabeta/CD19-depleted stem cell transplant. The chain links TRBV5-1 to TRBJ2-5; 8 positions agree with TRBD1. The CDR3 sequence: CASSLGDRLPETQYF. The CDR3 nucleotides read TGCGCCAGCAGCTTGGGGGACAGGTTGCCAGAGACCCAGTACTTC.